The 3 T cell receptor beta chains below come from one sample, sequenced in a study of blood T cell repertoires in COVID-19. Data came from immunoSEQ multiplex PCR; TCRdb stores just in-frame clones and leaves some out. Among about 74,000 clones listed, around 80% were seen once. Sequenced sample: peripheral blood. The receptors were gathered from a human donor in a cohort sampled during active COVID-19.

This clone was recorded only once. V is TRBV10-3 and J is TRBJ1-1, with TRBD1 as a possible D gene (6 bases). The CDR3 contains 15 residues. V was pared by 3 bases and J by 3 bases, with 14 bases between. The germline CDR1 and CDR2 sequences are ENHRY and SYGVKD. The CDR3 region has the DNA TGTGCCATCAGTGAACAGGGAAAAGGGGACACTGAAGCTTTCTTT. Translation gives CAISEQGKGDTEAFF.

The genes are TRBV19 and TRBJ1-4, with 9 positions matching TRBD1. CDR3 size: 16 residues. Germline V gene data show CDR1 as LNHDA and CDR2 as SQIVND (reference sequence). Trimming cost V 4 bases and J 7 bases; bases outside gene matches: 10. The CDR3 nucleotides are TGTGCCAGTAGTAACCACAGGGGGCCGGCCGGTGAAAAACTGTTTTTT. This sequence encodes CASSNHRGPAGEKLFF.

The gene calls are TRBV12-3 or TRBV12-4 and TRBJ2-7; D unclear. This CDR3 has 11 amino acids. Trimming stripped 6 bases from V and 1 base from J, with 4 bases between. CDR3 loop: CASRLSYEQYF. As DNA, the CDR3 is TGTGCCAGCAGGCTATCCTACGAGCAGTACTTC.